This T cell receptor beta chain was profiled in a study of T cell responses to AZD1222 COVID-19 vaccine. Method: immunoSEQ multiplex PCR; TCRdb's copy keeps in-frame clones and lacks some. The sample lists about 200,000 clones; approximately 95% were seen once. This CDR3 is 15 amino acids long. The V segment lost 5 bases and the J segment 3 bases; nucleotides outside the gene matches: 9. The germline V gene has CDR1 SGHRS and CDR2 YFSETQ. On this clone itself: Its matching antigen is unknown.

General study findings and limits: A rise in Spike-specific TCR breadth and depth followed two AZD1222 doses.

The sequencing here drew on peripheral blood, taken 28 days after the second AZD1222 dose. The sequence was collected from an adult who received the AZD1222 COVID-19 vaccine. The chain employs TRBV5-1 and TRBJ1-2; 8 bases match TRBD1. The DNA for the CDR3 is TGCGCCAGCAGTCCTAGGGCGGGACAGGACTATGGCTACACCTTC. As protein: CASSPRAGQDYGYTF.